This entry lists 12 T cell receptor beta chains sequenced from one sample in a study of blood T cell repertoires in COVID-19. Measured with immunoSEQ multiplex PCR; TCRdb has only the in-frame clones, and not every one. The table shows roughly 180,000 clones, with 80% occurring only once. Sequenced input: PBMCs or T cells enriched from blood (not recorded which). Receptors originate from a man between 60 and 75 years old who had been exposed to COVID-19.

The count of this clone is one. CDR3 sequence reads: CASSMGQTLSGANVLTF. The CDR3 nucleotides read TGTGCCAGTAGTATGGGACAGACTTTATCTGGGGCCAACGTCCTGACTTTC. The V and J genes are TRBV19 and TRBJ2-6; 7 bases match TRBD1. Germline assignment: CDR1 LNHDA and CDR2 SQIVND (reference sequence). With 3 bases clipped from V and 1 base from J, the junction kept 6 bases outside the gene matches. The CDR3 has 17 amino acids.

This chain connects TRBV19 to TRBJ2-1; 9 bases are a match to TRBD2. The CDR3 is 15 amino acids. The germline gives CDR1 LNHDA, CDR2 SQIVND (reference sequence). The trim removed 1 base at V and 9 bases at J, leaving 7 bases unmatched. The CDR3 DNA follows: TGTGCCAGTAGTATAGGGGTAGCGGGAGAGAGTGAGCAGTTCTTC. Amino acid sequence: CASSIGVAGESEQFF.

The chain carries TRBV7-2 and TRBJ2-7, with 8 positions matching TRBD1. Germline trimming cut 2 bases from V and 6 bases from J; bases unmatched to any gene: 6. CDR1 and CDR2 from the germline V gene are SGHTA and FQGNSA. CDR3 length: 14 amino acids. The CDR3 nucleotides read TGTGCCAGCAGCTTATCGGACAGGGTCAGCGAGCAGTACTTC. Its translation is CASSLSDRVSEQYF.

This clone has just one count. V gene TRBV27 combines with J gene TRBJ1-5, with 7 positions matching TRBD1. This CDR3 comprises 15 residues. Germline-derived CDR1 and CDR2 are MNHEY and SMNVEV (reference sequence). V lost 4 bases to trimming and J lost 1 base; unmatched junction nucleotides: 4. The CDR3 spells CASSSTGISNQPQHF. As DNA, the CDR3 is TGTGCCAGCAGTTCGACAGGGATCAGCAATCAGCCCCAGCATTTT.

The CDR3 bases are TGTGCCAGCAGCCCAGGGCGACTAGCGGGGAGGGCAGATACGCAGTATTTT. Translated, it gives CASSPGRLAGRADTQYF. V and J are TRBV3-1 (or the pseudogene TRBV3-2) and TRBJ2-3, with 11 bases identical to TRBD2. This CDR3 is built from 17 residues. The junction had 10 bases not matched to a gene; V was cut back by 4 bases and J by 4 bases. Germline-derived CDR1 and CDR2 are LGHDT and YNNKEL (reference sequence).

This chain connects TRBV5-6 to TRBJ2-3; 8 bases match TRBD2. V was pared by 4 bases and J by 1 base, with 8 bases of the junction left unmatched. The CDR3 is 16 residues long. Per the germline V gene, CDR1 is SGHDT and CDR2 is YYEEEE. The CDR3 coding sequence is TGTGCCAGCAGCCATTTTGCGGGACTAGGCACAGATACGCAGTATTTT. Translation gives CASSHFAGLGTDTQYF.

This chain links TRBV29-1 with TRBJ2-7; 9 nucleotides agree with TRBD1. The ends lost 1 base at V and 5 bases at J; junction bases unmatched: 6. This CDR3 has 14 residues. In germline, CDR1 is SQVTM, CDR2 ANQGSEA. This CDR3 is CSVEVGGTGNEQYF. CDR3 coding DNA: TGCAGCGTTGAAGTGGGGGGGACAGGGAACGAGCAGTACTTC.

The genes are TRBV25-1 and TRBJ2-1; 9 positions agree with TRBD2. With V trimmed by 1 base and J by 5 bases, 3 bases remained unmatched. Germline CDR1 is MGHDK and CDR2 is SYGVNS. The CDR3 loop spans 15 amino acids. CDR3 in DNA: TGTGCCAGCAGTGAATTTCGCGGGAGGGACAATGAGCAGTTCTTC. Amino acid sequence: CASSEFRGRDNEQFF.

The chain uses TRBV12-3 or TRBV12-4 and TRBJ2-2; D might be TRBD1 (6 bases). The V and J ends lost 6 bases and 7 bases respectively, with 9 bases between them. There are 12 residues in the CDR3. CDR3 sequence reads: CASSHRVGELFF. Here the CDR3 DNA reads TGTGCCAGCAGCCACAGGGTCGGGGAGCTGTTTTTT.

This clone was counted once. This chain joins TRBV6-5 and TRBJ1-6, with 12 bases identical to TRBD1. J was trimmed by 11 bases and V by 2 bases; bases with no gene match: 7. The germline V gene encodes CDR1 MNHEY and CDR2 SVGAGI. The CDR3 has 16 residues. CDR3 loop: CASSYGTGGVGTPLHF. The CDR3 DNA sequence: TGTGCCAGCAGTTACGGGACAGGGGGCGTTGGGACACCCCTCCACTTT.

V gene TRBV28 combines with J gene TRBJ1-5, with D unclear. Trimming shortened V by 7 bases and J by 7 bases, and 11 bases separated the two germline ends. Germline V gives CDR1 MDHEN, CDR2 SYDVKM. The length of the CDR3 is 12 residues. CDR3: CASTVLGQPQHF. CDR3 DNA: TGTGCCAGCACCGTTCTAGGACAGCCCCAGCATTTT. The variable domain in full, completed from reference TRBV28 and TRBJ1-5, reads DVKVTQSSRYLVKRTGEKVFLECVQDMDHENMFWYRQDPGLGLRLIYFSYDVKMKEKGDIPEGYSVSREKKERFSLILESASTNQTSMYLCASTVLGQPQHFGDGTRLSIL.

V is TRBV3-1 (or the pseudogene TRBV3-2) and J is TRBJ2-7; the D gene is possibly TRBD1 (6 bases). This CDR3 is built from 14 residues. Trimming took off 1 base at V and 4 bases at J, with 11 bases between the two ends. CDR1 LGHDT and CDR2 YNNKEL come from the germline V gene (reference sequence). The CDR3 nucleotides read TGTGCCAGCAGCCAAGCATTCAGGGGATACGAGCAGTACTTC. Encoded protein: CASSQAFRGYEQYF.